This T cell receptor beta chain was profiled in a study of blood T cell repertoires in COVID-19. Whole-study context: Collection of acute and convalescent COVID-19 samples took place in the United States, Italy and Spain. The cDNA or gDNA used as material had been derived from T cells, B-cell-depleted T cells, or PBMCs.

The ends lost 5 bases at V and 2 bases at J; junction bases unmatched: 7. This CDR3 is 16 amino acids long. The germline CDR1 and CDR2 sequences are PRHDT and FYEKMQ (reference sequence). Authors' processing steps: Counts of nucleated cells, estimated from reference gene primer amplification, were obtained. The protocol was immunoSEQ multiplex PCR, while the TCRdb copy is restricted to in-frame clones and leaves out a portion. The V and J calls and clone size come from that table; D and trimming were worked out from the DNA. The table includes 150,000 to 200,000 clones, about 82% detected once. This chain uses TRBV13 with TRBJ1-3, with 9 nucleotides matching TRBD1. The source is a woman younger than 45 with acute or convalescent COVID-19. The sequenced material came from peripheral blood. The DNA of the CDR3 is TGTGCCAGCAGCCCCTGGACAGGGGTCCCTGGAAACACCATATATTTT. Translated: CASSPWTGVPGNTIYF.